This T cell receptor beta chain comes out of a study of blood T cells in healthy people across ages. Study-level findings and limits: Greater diversity and more naive CD4+ cells were seen in long-lived donors than in aged donors.

Every sample gave at least 6 micrograms of total RNA when it was extracted. Looked up from germline, CDR1 is SGHTA and CDR2 is FQGNSA. This CDR3 contains 16 residues. V shed 6 bases and J shed 0 bases, with 17 bases lying between them. This clonotype appeared a few times. Its specificity is unknown. PCR was performed a second time for roughly 6 to 12 cycles using a sample-barcoded 5' primer and a J-beta primer mix. In TCRdb, the 5' RACE reads were re-called with MiXCR into one record per CDR3 protein. The table records more than 600,000 distinct CDR3 sequences, approximately 25% of them present only once. These sequences were also reported in another study, on T cells of mothers and their children.

Sequenced input: blood. The rearrangement joins TRBV7-2 to TRBJ1-2, with a weak D call TRBD1 (6 bases). The TCR was taken from a boy between 5 and 17 years old in good health. The CDR3 DNA reads TGTGCCAGCAGAAATGAACAGGGAGAACCTAACTATGGCTACACCTTC. Its protein product is CASRNEQGEPNYGYTF.